Following are 25 T cell receptor beta chains from one sample sequenced in a study of OX40 agonist ivuxolimab in advanced cancers. Assay: immunoSEQ multiplex PCR; the TCRdb copy retains only in-frame clones and omits some. Here the sample spans under 75,000 clones, around 90% being singletons. The specimen comprised CD4+ or CD8+ T cells sorted from blood, sampled in a trial of the OX40 agonist ivuxolimab. These receptors were taken from an adult with an advanced solid tumor such as melanoma, head and neck, liver or kidney cancer.

This clone is a singleton in its sample. V gene TRBV7-2 combines with J gene TRBJ2-2; D is possibly TRBD1 (6 bases). In germline, CDR1 is SGHTA, CDR2 FQGNSA. Trimming shortened V by 0 bases and J by 6 bases, and 11 bases separated the two germline ends. The CDR3 is made up of 15 amino acids. The chain's CDR3 is CASSLAPPGAGELFF. CDR3 DNA: TGTGCCAGCAGCTTAGCCCCCCCAGGGGCCGGGGAGCTGTTTTTT.

J is TRBJ1-6 and V is TRBV28; 7 nucleotides agree with TRBD1. The CDR3 loop spans 14 amino acids. With 5 bases clipped from V and 5 bases from J, the junction kept 3 bases outside the gene matches. Germline values: CDR1 MDHEN, CDR2 SYDVKM. Written as DNA, the CDR3 is TGTGCCAGCAGTGGGACAGTCAATAATTCACCCCTCCACTTT. It specifies CASSGTVNNSPLHF.

V is TRBV29-1 and J is TRBJ2-7; D gene uncertain. This CDR3 has 11 amino acids. V lost 4 bases, J lost 2 bases, and 6 bases lay in between. The germline V gene has CDR1 SQVTM and CDR2 ANQGSEA. The CDR3 reads CSVVQAYEQYF. CDR3 nucleotides: TGCAGCGTTGTACAAGCCTACGAGCAGTACTTC.

This clone was recorded only once. The rearrangement links TRBV14 to TRBJ2-7; 7 bases map to TRBD1. The CDR3 length is 16 residues. CDR1 is SGHDN and CDR2 is FVKESK in the germline V gene. With 4 bases clipped from V and 1 base from J, the junction kept 10 bases outside the gene matches. Here the CDR3 DNA reads TGTGCCAGCAGCCTTCGACAGGGATGGGGGTCCTACGAGCAGTACTTC. It codes for CASSLRQGWGSYEQYF.

This chain connects TRBV25-1 to TRBJ2-5, with D maybe TRBD2 (6 bases). V lost 4 bases to trimming and J lost 2 bases, with 14 bases between them. CDR1 MGHDK and CDR2 SYGVNS come from the germline V gene. CDR3 size: 15 residues. This chain's CDR3 is CASSASGRPQETQYF. The CDR3 coding sequence is TGTGCCAGCAGTGCGTCGGGGAGGCCGCAAGAGACCCAGTACTTC.

This clone has a single count. The V and J genes are TRBV9 and TRBJ2-1, with D maybe TRBD1 (5 bases). The germline V gene encodes CDR1 SGDLS and CDR2 YYNGEE. CDR3 length equals 13 residues. Trimming left V 6 bases short and J 9 bases short, with 16 bases between. CDR3 residues: CASTSGQRGEQFF. DNA for the CDR3: TGTGCCAGCACGTCAGGACAAAGAGGTGAGCAGTTCTTC.

This chain links TRBV18 with TRBJ1-2, with no clear D. Germline CDR1 is KGHSH and CDR2 is LQKENI. Between the trimmed V and J ends, which lost 3 bases and 5 bases, there was a span of 13 bases. The CDR3 extends over 14 amino acids. CDR3 nucleotide sequence: TGTGCCAGCTCACCTAATCTGTCTCGGTATGGCTACACCTTC. Translating it yields CASSPNLSRYGYTF.

The chain links TRBV19 to TRBJ2-2; D not certain. Trimming cost V 3 bases and J 2 bases, with 7 bases left between them. The CDR3 loop spans 14 amino acids. Germline CDR1 is LNHDA and CDR2 is SQIVND (reference sequence). The CDR3 DNA reads TGTGCCAGTAGTATCGGAACTAACACCGGGGAGCTGTTTTTT. Its translation is CASSIGTNTGELFF.

The chain couples TRBV19 to TRBJ2-2; a possible D gene is TRBD1 (6 bases). Germline V gene lookup returns CDR1 LNHDA and CDR2 SQIVND (reference sequence). The V end lost 4 bases, the J end lost 3 bases, and 12 bases lay between the germline ends. The CDR3 sequence is 15 residues long. Here the CDR3 DNA reads TGTGCCAGTAGTACGCACAGGGTTCACACCGGGGAGCTGTTTTTT. Translated: CASSTHRVHTGELFF.

CDR3 sequence (DNA): TGTGCCAGCAGTTTTTTGGGAGAAGAGACCCAGTACTTC. Its translation: CASSFLGEETQYF. The rearrangement links TRBV27 to TRBJ2-5, with a weak D call TRBD2 (5 bases). The CDR3 length is 13 residues. With 3 bases removed from V and 3 bases from J, the gap between germline ends came to 8 bases. Germline values: CDR1 MNHEY, CDR2 SMNVEV (reference sequence).

This sequence joins TRBV19 and TRBJ2-7; the match to TRBD2 covers 8 bases. The CDR3 consists of 15 residues. Germline loops: CDR1 LNHDA, CDR2 SQIVND (reference sequence). The V segment lost 5 bases and the J segment 3 bases; nucleotides outside the gene matches: 9. CDR3 DNA sequence: TGTGCCAGTAGTGCGCCAGCAAGCGGGAGCTACGAGCAGTACTTC. Translated: CASSAPASGSYEQYF.

This chain joins TRBV11-3 and TRBJ2-7, with 12 bases fitting TRBD1. J was trimmed by 5 bases and V by 5 bases; bases with no gene match: 7. This CDR3 is built from 15 residues. Germline loops: CDR1 SGHNT, CDR2 YENEEA. The CDR3 reads CASSPPGTGGNEQYF. The DNA of the CDR3 is TGTGCCAGCAGCCCTCCCGGGACAGGGGGCAACGAGCAGTACTTC. The variable domain in full, with the rest retrieved from reference TRBV11-3 and TRBJ2-7, is EAGVVQSPRYKIIEKKQPVAFWCNPISGHNTLYWYLQNLGQGPELLIRYENEEAVDDSQLPKDRFSAERLKGVDSTLKIQPAELGDSAVYLCASSPPGTGGNEQYFGPGTRLTVT.

The chain employs TRBV1 and TRBJ1-5; the table's D call of TRBD1 was not tested on the DNA. TRBV1 counts as a pseudogene. The CDR3 loop spans 17 amino acids. The CDR3, as DNA: TGCACCAGCAGCCAAGAACAGGACAGGGGGCCCGGTCAGCCCCAGCATTTT. It specifies CTSSQEQDRGPGQPQHF.

CDR3 amino acids: CASSLGGSSYNEQFF. The CDR3 DNA reads TGCGCCAGCAGCTTGGGGGGTAGCTCCTACAATGAGCAGTTCTTC. This rearrangement joins TRBV5-1 to TRBJ2-1; D unclear. Between the trimmed V and J ends, which lost 0 bases and 0 bases, there was a span of 7 bases. Germline V CDR1 and CDR2: SGHRS, YFSETQ. This CDR3 has 15 amino acids.

CDR3 residues: CASSLGTSGPPVEFF. Written as DNA, the CDR3 is TGTGCCAGCAGCCTTGGGACTAGCGGACCCCCTGTGGAGTTCTTC. The V and J genes are TRBV11-3 and TRBJ2-1, with 11 bases identical to TRBD2. With V trimmed by 5 bases and J by 14 bases, 14 bases remained unmatched. Germline assignment: CDR1 SGHNT and CDR2 YENEEA. CDR3 length: 15 residues.

This rearrangement joins TRBV5-1 to TRBJ2-5; D ambiguous. The J call is uncertain, as TRBJ2-7 better fits the DNA end. CDR1 and CDR2 from the germline V gene are SGHRS and YFSETQ. The CDR3 has 15 residues. CDR3 nucleotides: TGCGCCAGCAGATCTATTCCCGGAGAGGCCTACGAGCAGTACTTC. Translation gives CASRSIPGEAYEQYF.

This clone appeared a single time. This rearrangement joins TRBV29-1 to TRBJ1-2; TRBD1 agrees at 7 bases. CDR3 size: 12 residues. The germline CDR1 and CDR2 sequences are SQVTM and ANQGSEA. V gave up 5 bases and J gave up 5 bases; unmatched junction bases: 5. CDR3 DNA: TGCAGCGTTAGACAGGGATCTTATGGCTACACCTTC. Translated, it gives CSVRQGSYGYTF.

V is TRBV5-1 and J is TRBJ2-5; TRBD2 aligns across 8 bases. This CDR3 has 15 residues. Germline values: CDR1 SGHRS, CDR2 YFSETQ. Losses at the gene ends were 0 bases for V and 4 bases for J; bases not matched to a gene: 5. In DNA, the CDR3 is TGCGCCAGCAGCTTGGAGGCGCTAGCGGGAGAGACCCAGTACTTC. It encodes CASSLEALAGETQYF.

This rearrangement joins TRBV18 to TRBJ1-1, with 7 bases identical to TRBD1. Germline V lookup: CDR1 KGHSH, CDR2 LQKENI. CDR3 length equals 15 residues. The V segment lost 4 bases and the J segment 3 bases; nucleotides outside the gene matches: 8. The CDR3 sequence: CASSLVQGSDTEAFF. CDR3 DNA: TGTGCCAGCTCACTCGTACAGGGGTCGGACACTGAAGCTTTCTTT.

The V and J genes are TRBV30 and TRBJ1-2; 8 bases align to TRBD1. The length of the CDR3 is 14 residues. Trimming removed 8 bases from V and 4 bases from J; junction bases left unmatched: 12. CDR1 GTSNPN and CDR2 SVGIG come from the germline V gene (reference sequence). In DNA, the CDR3 is TGTGCCAGCCAACGAAACAGGGGGATCTATGGCTACACCTTC. Translated, it gives CASQRNRGIYGYTF. Together with reference TRBV30 and TRBJ1-2, the CDR3 gives the full variable domain: SQTIHQWPATLVQPVGSPLSLECTVEGTSNPNLYWYRQAAGRGLQLLFYSVGIGQISSEVPQNLSASRPQDRQFILSSKKLLLSDSGFYLCASQRNRGIYGYTFGSGTRLTVV.

The chain joins TRBV18 to TRBJ1-3, with D perhaps TRBD1 (6 bases). The V gene's germline CDR1 is KGHSH and CDR2 LQKENI. Trimming removed 5 bases at V and 0 bases at J, with 14 bases between. The CDR3 is 16 amino acids. This chain's CDR3 is CASSSGARDSGNTIYF. CDR3 bases: TGTGCCAGCTCATCGGGGGCCAGGGACTCTGGAAACACCATATATTTT.

The chain uses TRBV9 and TRBJ1-4; 7 bases line up with TRBD1. V was pared by 0 bases and J by 0 bases, with 2 bases of the junction left unmatched. CDR3 length equals 16 residues. Germline CDR1 SGDLS, CDR2 YYNGEE. DNA of the CDR3: TGTGCCAGCAGCGTAGAGGGGGCGACAACTAATGAAAAACTGTTTTTT. This sequence encodes CASSVEGATTNEKLFF.

CDR3: CATSRPTGQETQYF. DNA of the CDR3: TGTGCCACCAGCAGACCGACAGGTCAAGAGACCCAGTACTTC. The V call is TRBV15, the J call TRBJ2-5; tentatively, D is TRBD1 (6 bases). Germline values: CDR1 LNHNV, CDR2 YYDKDF (reference sequence). The CDR3 consists of 14 residues. Between the trimmed V and J ends, which lost 2 bases and 2 bases, there was a span of 9 bases.

The chain is built from TRBV30 and TRBJ2-1, with 10 nucleotides matching TRBD2. With V trimmed by 4 bases and J by 3 bases, 6 bases remained unmatched. The V gene's germline CDR1 is GTSNPN and CDR2 SVGIG (reference sequence). This CDR3 is built from 15 residues. In DNA, the CDR3 is TGTGCCTGGAACTCTGGACTAGCGGTCTACAATGAGCAGTTCTTC. Protein product: CAWNSGLAVYNEQFF.

V and J are TRBV10-3 and TRBJ2-7, with D hard to call. Germline V gives CDR1 ENHRY, CDR2 SYGVKD. Deletions cut 3 bases from V and 2 bases from J, with 5 bases between. The CDR3 consists of 12 residues. The CDR3 region has the DNA TGTGCCATCAGTGATCAGACCTACGAGCAGTACTTC. It specifies CAISDQTYEQYF.